Each of the 9 T cell receptor beta chains below was sequenced from the same sample in a study of PD-L1 blockade in urothelial cancer. As for time point: pretreatment peripheral blood. Assay used: immunoSEQ multiplex PCR; TCRdb lists only in-frame clones, some missing. The sample contains tens of thousands of clones, 90% of which appear only once. The sample consisted of PBMCs, taken around atezolizumab (anti-PD-L1) treatment. The origin of the receptors is a man between 60 and 75 years old with urothelial cancer.

The chain has TRBV15 and TRBJ1-5; TRBD1 is a possible D gene (5 bases). This CDR3 spans 15 amino acids. V shed 3 bases and J shed 9 bases, with 18 bases lying between them. CDR1 and CDR2 (germline): LNHNV, YYDKDF (reference sequence). The CDR3 loop is CATSRDNLRGLPQHF. In DNA, the CDR3 is TGTGCCACCAGCAGGGACAACTTGAGAGGTTTGCCCCAGCATTTT.

The J gene is TRBJ2-1, the V gene TRBV7-9; TRBD2 aligns across 8 bases. V was pared by 1 base and J by 9 bases, with 14 bases of the junction left unmatched. The CDR3 runs to 17 residues. Germline V gene lookup returns CDR1 SEHNR and CDR2 FQNEAQ (reference sequence). The CDR3 reads CASSLGSSGASLVEQFF. Here the CDR3 DNA reads TGTGCCAGCAGCTTAGGAAGTAGCGGGGCTTCCCTCGTTGAGCAGTTCTTC. Full variable domain (remainder filled in from reference TRBV7-9 and TRBJ2-1): DTGVSQNPRHKITKRGQNVTFRCDPISEHNRLYWYRQTLGQGPEFLTYFQNEAQLEKSRLLSDRFSAERPKGSFSTLEIQRTEQGDSAMYLCASSLGSSGASLVEQFFGPGTRLTVL.

This chain uses TRBV2 with TRBJ2-7; 13 bases align to TRBD2. V trimming: 3 bases; J trimming: 0 bases; junction bases outside the gene matches: 8. The CDR3 contains 18 residues. Germline assignment: CDR1 SNHLY and CDR2 FYNNEI. As DNA, the CDR3 is TGTGCCAGCAGTGATTGGACTAGCGGGGGCCCCAGCTCCTACGAGCAGTACTTC. It yields the protein CASSDWTSGGPSSYEQYF.

The CDR3 bases are TGCGCCAGTACCCAAGCCCCCGGGGAGCAGTACTTC. Its translation is CASTQAPGEQYF. The V call is TRBV10-2, the J call TRBJ2-7; D unresolved. Trimming left V 9 bases short and J 7 bases short, with 16 bases between. Germline V gene lookup returns CDR1 WSHSY and CDR2 SAAADI. CDR3 length: 12 residues.

This rearrangement joins TRBV30 to TRBJ2-3; unclear D gene. Germline V CDR1 and CDR2: GTSNPN, SVGIG (reference sequence). The CDR3 totals 15 residues. The V end lost 0 bases, the J end lost 6 bases, and 16 bases lay between the germline ends. The CDR3 loop is CAWSVTAATPDTQYF. The CDR3 DNA sequence: TGTGCCTGGAGTGTCACGGCGGCTACCCCCGATACGCAGTATTTT.

To note about this clone: The sample holds other DNA sequences that translate to the same CDR3. V usage is TRBV2 and J usage is TRBJ1-1, with 9 bases matching TRBD1. Germline V gives CDR1 SNHLY, CDR2 FYNNEI. V lost 4 bases to trimming and J lost 4 bases; unmatched junction nucleotides: 1. The CDR3 contains 13 residues. As DNA, the CDR3 is TGTGCCAGCAGTGGACAGGGGGGCACTGAAGCTTTCTTT. The encoded protein is CASSGQGGTEAFF.

V gene TRBV4-2 combines with J gene TRBJ1-2; a possible D gene is TRBD1 (5 bases). Trimming cost V 5 bases and J 1 base, with 14 bases left between them. This CDR3 has 15 residues. Germline CDR1 LGHNA, CDR2 YNFKEQ. The CDR3 protein is CASSGPGLINYGYTF. DNA for the CDR3: TGTGCCAGCAGCGGCCCGGGACTAATTAACTATGGCTACACCTTC.

This clone was counted between two and nine times. The genes are TRBV6-5 and TRBJ2-7; 11 nucleotides agree with TRBD2. CDR1 is MNHEY, CDR2 SVGAGI, per germline. Losses at the gene ends were 5 bases for V and 4 bases for J; bases not matched to a gene: 4. The CDR3 is 14 amino acids. For the CDR3, the DNA is TGTGCCAGCAGTCTAACTAGCGGGAGTTACGAGCAGTACTTC. Amino acids: CASSLTSGSYEQYF.

This chain uses TRBV28 with TRBJ2-3; 8 bases align to TRBD2. J lost 6 bases, V lost 5 bases, and 16 bases had no gene match. This CDR3 spans 17 amino acids. The germline gives CDR1 MDHEN, CDR2 SYDVKM. CDR3 DNA sequence: TGTGCCAGCAGTGTGAGGAGACTAGCGCGACTAGACGATACGCAGTATTTT. It translates to CASSVRRLARLDDTQYF.